The following is a T cell receptor beta chain sequence with its context. TCRdb's copy holds only in-frame clones and misses some; the assay was immunoSEQ multiplex PCR. This repertoire shows about 36,000 clones, just under 85% found once; its top ten account for approximately 7.8%. The V segment lost 6 bases and the J segment 5 bases; nucleotides outside the gene matches: 8. The germline gives CDR1 PRHDT, CDR2 FYEKMQ (reference sequence). The CDR3 extends over 14 amino acids. This sample was included in a study of glioma-infiltrating T cells after dendritic cell vaccination. Study in general: Between about 2002 and 2013, patients got autologous tumor lysate-pulsed dendritic cell vaccines.

Patients had residual fresh-frozen tumor tissue and more than two years of survival data. This chain joins TRBV13 and TRBJ2-7; 9 bases fit TRBD1. The source is a human donor with glioblastoma. The sequencing here drew on blood, taken before dendritic cell vaccination. The CDR3 nucleotides are TGTGCCAGCAGTTCGGGGACAGGGTATGACGAGCAGTACTTC. Protein product: CASSSGTGYDEQYF.